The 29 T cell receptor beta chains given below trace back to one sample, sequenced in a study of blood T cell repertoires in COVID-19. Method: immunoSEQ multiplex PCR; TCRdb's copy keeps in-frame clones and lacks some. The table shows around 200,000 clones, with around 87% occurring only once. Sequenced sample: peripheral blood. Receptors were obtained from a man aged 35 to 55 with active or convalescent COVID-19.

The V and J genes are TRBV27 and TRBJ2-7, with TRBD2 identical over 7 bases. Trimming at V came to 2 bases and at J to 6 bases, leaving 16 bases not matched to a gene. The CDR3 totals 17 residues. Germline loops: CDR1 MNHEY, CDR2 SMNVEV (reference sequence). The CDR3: CASSLTSVWRGTGEQYF. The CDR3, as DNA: TGTGCCAGCAGTTTAACATCGGTTTGGCGGGGGACCGGCGAGCAGTACTTC.

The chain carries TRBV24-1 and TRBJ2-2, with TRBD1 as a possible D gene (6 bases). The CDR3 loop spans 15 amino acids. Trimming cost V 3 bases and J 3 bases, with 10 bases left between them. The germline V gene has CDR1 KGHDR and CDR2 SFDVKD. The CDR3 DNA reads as TGTGCCACCAGTGATACCAGGACAGACACCGGGGAGCTGTTTTTT. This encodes CATSDTRTDTGELFF.

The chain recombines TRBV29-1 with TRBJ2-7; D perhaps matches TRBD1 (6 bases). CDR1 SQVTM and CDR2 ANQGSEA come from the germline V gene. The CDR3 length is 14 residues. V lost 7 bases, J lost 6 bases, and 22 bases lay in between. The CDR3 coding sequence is TGCAGCGGGATCCAGGGGAATCAGATTCGCGAGCAGTACTTC. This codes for CSGIQGNQIREQYF.

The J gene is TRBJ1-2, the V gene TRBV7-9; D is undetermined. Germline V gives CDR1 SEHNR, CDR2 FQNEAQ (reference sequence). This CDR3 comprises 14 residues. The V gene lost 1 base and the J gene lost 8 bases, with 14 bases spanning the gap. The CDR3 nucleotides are TGTGCCAGCAGCTTAGAGGGCGGGGAAGGCGGCTACACCTTC. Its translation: CASSLEGGEGGYTF.

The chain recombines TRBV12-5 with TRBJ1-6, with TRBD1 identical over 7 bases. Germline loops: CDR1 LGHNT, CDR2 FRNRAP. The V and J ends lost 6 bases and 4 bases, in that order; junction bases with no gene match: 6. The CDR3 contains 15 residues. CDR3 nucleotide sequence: TGTGCTAGTGGCCCCGGGACAGCGTATAATTCACCCCTCCACTTT. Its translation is CASGPGTAYNSPLHF. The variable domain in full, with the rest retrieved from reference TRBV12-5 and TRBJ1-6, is DARVTQTPRHKVTEMGQEVTMRCQPILGHNTVFWYRQTMMQGLELLAYFRNRAPLDDSGMPKDRFSAEMPDATLATLKIQPSEPRDSAVYFCASGPGTAYNSPLHFGNGTRLTVT.

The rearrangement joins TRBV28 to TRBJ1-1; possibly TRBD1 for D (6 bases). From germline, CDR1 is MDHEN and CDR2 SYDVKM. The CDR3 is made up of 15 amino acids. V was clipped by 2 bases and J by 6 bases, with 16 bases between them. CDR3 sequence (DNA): TGTGCCAGCAGTTTACGGGTCGGCAGGGGAGCTGAAGCTTTCTTT. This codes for CASSLRVGRGAEAFF.

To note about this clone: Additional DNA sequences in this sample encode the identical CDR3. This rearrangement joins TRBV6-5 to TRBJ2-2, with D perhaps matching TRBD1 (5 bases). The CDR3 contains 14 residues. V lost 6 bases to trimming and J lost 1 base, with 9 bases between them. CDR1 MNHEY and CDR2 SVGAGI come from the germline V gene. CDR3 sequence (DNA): TGTGCCAGCAGCCGCGACAGGAACACCGGGGAGCTGTTTTTT. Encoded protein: CASSRDRNTGELFF.

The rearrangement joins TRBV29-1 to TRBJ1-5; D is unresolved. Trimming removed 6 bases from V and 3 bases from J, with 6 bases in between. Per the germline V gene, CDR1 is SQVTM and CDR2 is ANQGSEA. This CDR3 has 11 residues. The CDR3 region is CSVGDNQPQHF. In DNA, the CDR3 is TGCAGCGTCGGGGACAATCAGCCCCAGCATTTT.

The CDR3 bases are TGTGCCAGCAGTACCACTCAGGGAAATGAGCAGTTCTTC. This codes for CASSTTQGNEQFF. The J gene is TRBJ2-1, the V gene TRBV12-3 or TRBV12-4, with D tentatively TRBD1 (5 bases). Trimming pared 5 bases from V and 7 bases from J, leaving 12 bases between. This CDR3 comprises 13 residues.

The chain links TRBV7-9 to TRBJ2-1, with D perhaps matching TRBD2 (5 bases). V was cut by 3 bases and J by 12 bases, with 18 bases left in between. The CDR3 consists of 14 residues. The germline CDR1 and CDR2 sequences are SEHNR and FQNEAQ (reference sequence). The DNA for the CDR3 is TGTGCCAGCAGCTTTCGGAGACCAAACGAGGGGCAGTTCTTC. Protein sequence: CASSFRRPNEGQFF. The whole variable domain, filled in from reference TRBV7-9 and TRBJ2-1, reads DTGVSQNPRHKITKRGQNVTFRCDPISEHNRLYWYRQTLGQGPEFLTYFQNEAQLEKSRLLSDRFSAERPKGSFSTLEIQRTEQGDSAMYLCASSFRRPNEGQFFGPGTRLTVL.

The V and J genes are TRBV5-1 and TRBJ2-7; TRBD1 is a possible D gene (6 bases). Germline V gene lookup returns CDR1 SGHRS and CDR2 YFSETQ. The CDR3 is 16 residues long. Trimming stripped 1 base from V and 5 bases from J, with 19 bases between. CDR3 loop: CASSLRGDTVKDEQYF. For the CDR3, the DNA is TGCGCCAGCAGCTTGCGAGGGGACACCGTTAAGGACGAGCAGTACTTC.

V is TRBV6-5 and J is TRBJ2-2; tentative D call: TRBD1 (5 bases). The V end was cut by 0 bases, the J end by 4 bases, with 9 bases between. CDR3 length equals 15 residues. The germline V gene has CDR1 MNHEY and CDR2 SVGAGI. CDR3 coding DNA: TGTGCCAGCAGTTACTCGTCAGGGATCACCGGGGAGCTGTTTTTT. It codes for CASSYSSGITGELFF.

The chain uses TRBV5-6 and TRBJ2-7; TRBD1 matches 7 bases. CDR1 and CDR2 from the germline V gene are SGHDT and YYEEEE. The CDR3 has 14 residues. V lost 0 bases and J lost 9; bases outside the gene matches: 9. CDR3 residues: CASSLGQGAVGQYF. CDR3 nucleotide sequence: TGTGCCAGCAGCTTGGGACAGGGAGCCGTGGGGCAGTACTTC.

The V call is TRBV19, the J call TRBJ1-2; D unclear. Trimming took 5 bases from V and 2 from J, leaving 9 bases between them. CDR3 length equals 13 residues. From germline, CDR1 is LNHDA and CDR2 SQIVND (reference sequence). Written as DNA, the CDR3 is TGTGCCAGTAGTCCCGGAGGGAACTATGGCTACACCTTC. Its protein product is CASSPGGNYGYTF. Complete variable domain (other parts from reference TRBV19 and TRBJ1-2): DGGITQSPKYLFRKEGQNVTLSCEQNLNHDAMYWYRQDPGQGLRLIYYSQIVNDFQKGDIAEGYSVSREKKESFPLTVTSAQKNPTAFYLCASSPGGNYGYTFGSGTRLTVV.

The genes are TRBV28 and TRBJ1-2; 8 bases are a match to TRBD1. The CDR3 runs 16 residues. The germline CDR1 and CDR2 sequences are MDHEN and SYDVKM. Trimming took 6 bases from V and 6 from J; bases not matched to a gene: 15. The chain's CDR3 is CASRSPGQGYINGYTF. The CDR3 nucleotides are TGTGCCAGCAGGTCCCCCGGACAGGGTTACATTAATGGCTACACCTTC.

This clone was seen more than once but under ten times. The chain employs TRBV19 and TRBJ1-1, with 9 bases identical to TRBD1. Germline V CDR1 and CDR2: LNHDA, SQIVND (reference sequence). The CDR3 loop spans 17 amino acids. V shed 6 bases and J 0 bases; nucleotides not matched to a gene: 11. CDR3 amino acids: CASRGDREFRVNTEAFF. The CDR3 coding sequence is TGTGCCAGTAGGGGGGACAGGGAGTTTCGAGTGAACACTGAAGCTTTCTTT. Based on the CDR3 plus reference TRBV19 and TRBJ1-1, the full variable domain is DGGITQSPKYLFRKEGQNVTLSCEQNLNHDAMYWYRQDPGQGLRLIYYSQIVNDFQKGDIAEGYSVSREKKESFPLTVTSAQKNPTAFYLCASRGDREFRVNTEAFFGQGTRLTVV.

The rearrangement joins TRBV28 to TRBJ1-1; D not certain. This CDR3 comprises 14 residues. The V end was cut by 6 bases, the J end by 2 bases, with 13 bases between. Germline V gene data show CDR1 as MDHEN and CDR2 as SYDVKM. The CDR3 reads CASSTPVLNTEAFF. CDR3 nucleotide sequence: TGTGCCAGCAGCACTCCGGTTCTCAACACTGAAGCTTTCTTT.

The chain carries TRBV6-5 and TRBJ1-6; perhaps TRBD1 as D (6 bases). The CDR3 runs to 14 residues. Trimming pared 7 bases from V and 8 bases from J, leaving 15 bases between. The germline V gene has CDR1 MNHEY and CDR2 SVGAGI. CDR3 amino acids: CASTQQGGYSPLHF. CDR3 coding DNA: TGTGCCAGCACCCAACAGGGTGGTTATTCACCCCTCCACTTT.

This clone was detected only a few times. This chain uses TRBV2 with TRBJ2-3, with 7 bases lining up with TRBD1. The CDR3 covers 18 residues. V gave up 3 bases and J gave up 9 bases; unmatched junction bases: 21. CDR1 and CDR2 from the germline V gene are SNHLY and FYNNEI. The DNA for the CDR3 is TGTGCCAGCAGTGAGGTATATAGCCTAGACAGGGCCACCCTCACGCAGTATTTT. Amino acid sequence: CASSEVYSLDRATLTQYF.

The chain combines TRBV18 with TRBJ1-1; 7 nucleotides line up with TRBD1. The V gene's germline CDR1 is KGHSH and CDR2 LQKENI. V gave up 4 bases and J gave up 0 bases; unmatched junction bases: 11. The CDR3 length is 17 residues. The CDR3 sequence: CASSRIQEGTVNTEAFF. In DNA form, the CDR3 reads TGTGCCAGCTCACGTATTCAAGAAGGGACAGTGAACACTGAAGCTTTCTTT.

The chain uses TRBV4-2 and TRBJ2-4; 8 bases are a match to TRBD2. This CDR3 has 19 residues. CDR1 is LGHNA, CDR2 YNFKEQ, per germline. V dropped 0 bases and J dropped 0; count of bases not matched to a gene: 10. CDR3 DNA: TGTGCCAGCAGCCAAGACTTAACTAGCGGCGCCGGAGCCAAAAACATTCAGTACTTC. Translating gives CASSQDLTSGAGAKNIQYF.

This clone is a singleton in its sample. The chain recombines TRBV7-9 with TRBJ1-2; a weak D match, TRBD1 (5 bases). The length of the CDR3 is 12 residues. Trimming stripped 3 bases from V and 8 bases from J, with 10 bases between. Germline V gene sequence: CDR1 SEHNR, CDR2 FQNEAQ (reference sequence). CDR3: CASSFGHPGYTF. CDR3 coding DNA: TGTGCCAGCAGCTTCGGACACCCCGGCTACACCTTC.

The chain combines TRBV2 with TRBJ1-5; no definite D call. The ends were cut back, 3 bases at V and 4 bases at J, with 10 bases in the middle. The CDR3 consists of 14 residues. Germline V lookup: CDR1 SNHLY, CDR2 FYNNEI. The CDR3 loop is CASSDLGRNQPQHF. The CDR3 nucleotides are TGTGCCAGCAGTGATTTGGGGAGAAATCAGCCCCAGCATTTT.

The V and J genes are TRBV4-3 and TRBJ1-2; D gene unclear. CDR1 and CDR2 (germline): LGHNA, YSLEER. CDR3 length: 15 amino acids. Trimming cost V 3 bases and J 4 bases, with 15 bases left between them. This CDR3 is CASSHSMALAYGYTF. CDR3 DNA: TGCGCCAGCAGCCACAGTATGGCCCTCGCCTATGGCTACACCTTC.

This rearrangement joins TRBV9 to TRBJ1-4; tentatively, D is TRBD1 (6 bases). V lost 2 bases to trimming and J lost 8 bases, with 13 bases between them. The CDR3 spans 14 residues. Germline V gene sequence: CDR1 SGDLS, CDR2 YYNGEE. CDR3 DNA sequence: TGTGCCAGCAGCGTTGCAGGGGATTACGAAAAACTGTTTTTT. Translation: CASSVAGDYEKLFF. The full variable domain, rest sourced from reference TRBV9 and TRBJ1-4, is DSGVTQTPKHLITATGQRVTLRCSPRSGDLSVYWYQQSLDQGLQFLIQYYNGEERAKGNILERFSAQQFPDLHSELNLSSLELGDSALYFCASSVAGDYEKLFFGSGTQLSVL.

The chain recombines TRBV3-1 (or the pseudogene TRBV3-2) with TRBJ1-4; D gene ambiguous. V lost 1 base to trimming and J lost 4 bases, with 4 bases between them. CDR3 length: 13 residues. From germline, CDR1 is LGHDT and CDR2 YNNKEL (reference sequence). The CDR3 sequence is CASSQVSNEKLFF. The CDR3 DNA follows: TGTGCCAGCAGCCAAGTCAGTAATGAAAAACTGTTTTTT.

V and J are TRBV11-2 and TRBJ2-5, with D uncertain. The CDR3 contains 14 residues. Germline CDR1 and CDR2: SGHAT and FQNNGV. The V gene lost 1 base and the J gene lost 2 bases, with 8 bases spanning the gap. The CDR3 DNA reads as TGTGCCAGCAGCTTAGGCCCAGGTCAAGAGACCCAGTACTTC. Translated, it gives CASSLGPGQETQYF.

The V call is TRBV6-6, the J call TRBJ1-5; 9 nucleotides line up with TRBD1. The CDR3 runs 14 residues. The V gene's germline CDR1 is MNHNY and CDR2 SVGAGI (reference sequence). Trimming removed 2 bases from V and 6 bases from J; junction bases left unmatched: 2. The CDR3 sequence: CASSYGTGSQPQHF. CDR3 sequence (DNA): TGTGCCAGCAGTTACGGGACAGGGAGTCAGCCCCAGCATTTT.

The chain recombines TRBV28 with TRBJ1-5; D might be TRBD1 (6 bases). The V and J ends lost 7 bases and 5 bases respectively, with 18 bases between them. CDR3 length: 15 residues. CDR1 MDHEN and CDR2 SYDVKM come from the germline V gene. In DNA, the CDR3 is TGTGCCAGCACCCCGAGTGGGGCAGGGGATCAGCCCCAGCATTTT. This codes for CASTPSGAGDQPQHF.